This T cell receptor (beta chain) was found in a study of T cells in Graves' hyperthyroidism and ophthalmopathy. RNA transcripts were the template for amplifying TCR beta CDR3 regions. Researchers ran a first-round RT-PCR on the TCR CDR3 using the HTBI primer set. In TCRdb, the multiplex PCR reads were re-called with MiXCR into one record per CDR3 protein. This repertoire shows roughly 700,000 distinct CDR3 sequences, about a third found once; its top ten account for roughly 31%. This clonotype was detected only a few times. Germline loops: CDR1 SGHRS, CDR2 YFSETQ. V gave up 2 bases and J gave up 4 bases; unmatched junction bases: 3. There are 15 residues in the CDR3.

The chain couples TRBV5-1 to TRBJ2-2, with 9 bases fitting TRBD2. The clonotype comes from a woman aged 40 to 50 with Graves' hyperthyroidism. The source material was blood. The CDR3 DNA sequence: TGCGCCAGCAGCTTAGAACTAGCGGGCACCGGGGAGCTGTTTTTT. It codes for CASSLELAGTGELFF.